This T cell receptor (beta chain) is drawn from a study of shared T cell receptors in the human thymus. Sequencing was performed with immunoSEQ multiplex PCR; in TCRdb, only in-frame clones are kept and a portion is missing. Altogether roughly 410,000 clones are present, around 93% being singletons, with the ten largest covering approximately 0.018%. The clonotype originates from a human donor. Input material: thymocytes.

CDR3 sequence (DNA): TGTGCCAGCAGCTCTGGGGCATCCGGGGAGCTGTTTTTT. Its translation is CASSSGASGELFF. This chain links TRBV7-9 with TRBJ2-2; tentative D call: TRBD1 (5 bases). Germline CDR1 and CDR2: SEHNR and FQNEAQ (reference sequence). The CDR3 sequence is 13 residues long. The V gene lost 4 bases and the J gene lost 6 bases, with 9 bases spanning the gap.